The rows below give T cell receptor beta chains drawn from one sample of a study of T-cell reconstitution after alpha-beta-depleted transplantation in children. TCRdb redid the calling of the PCR reads with MiXCR, one entry per CDR3 protein. This table has fewer than 400,000 distinct CDR3 sequences, 20% appearing once. Sequences were derived from PBMCs from the stem cell graft donor, sampled from the stem cell graft. The receptors here all came from a human donor who donated a stem cell graft to a child with acute myeloid leukemia. Each CDR3 is given with its conserved first and last residue. D genes are given only for firm matches. Expanded clones get a size class; other rows say once, few or many, or leave the size out.

size,J,D,V,CDR3,DNA
NA,TRBJ2-1,TRBD1,TRBV4-3,CASSQDWGDRVGNEQFF,TGCGCCAGCAGCCAAGATTGGGGGGACAGGGTTGGGAATGAGCAGTTCTTC
NA,TRBJ2-7,TRBD2,TRBV20-1,CSATAGADYEQYF,TGCAGTGCAACAGCGGGAGCGGACTACGAGCAGTACTTC
NA,TRBJ1-1,NA,TRBV7-9,CASTLSVAVTEAFF,TGTGCCAGCACCCTTTCCGTCGCTGTCACTGAAGCTTTCTTT
NA,TRBJ2-4,TRBD2,TRBV20-1,CSALGLVKNIQYF,TGCAGTGCCCTTGGACTAGTCAAAAACATTCAGTACTTC
NA,TRBJ1-4,NA,TRBV27,CASSFGPRLGKLFF,TGTGCCAGCAGTTTTGGTCCCAGGCTCGGAAAACTGTTTTTT
NA,TRBJ2-3,NA,TRBV20-1,CSARDSRQALPDTQYF,TGCAGTGCTAGAGATTCTCGACAGGCCTTGCCAGATACGCAGTATTTT
few,TRBJ2-3,NA,TRBV5-6,CASSTNGPGGTDTQYF,TGTGCCAGCAGCACTAACGGACCAGGGGGCACAGATACGCAGTATTTT
NA,TRBJ2-1,NA,TRBV24-1,CATSDPLAPRASYNEQFF,TGTGCCACCAGTGATCCTCTAGCGCCCCGAGCCTCCTACAATGAGCAGTTCTTC
NA,TRBJ2-5,NA,TRBV20-1,CSASRVEGRETQYF,TGCAGTGCTAGTCGTGTTGAGGGCCGGGAGACCCAGTACTTC
few,TRBJ2-1,NA,TRBV7-6,CASSLVPGSGGRMDYNEQFF,TGTGCCAGCAGCTTAGTTCCGGGCAGCGGCGGCCGTATGGACTACAATGAGCAGTTCTTC
few,TRBJ2-7,NA,TRBV7-9,CASSSPPGLEQYF,TGTGCCAGCAGCTCCCCGCCAGGTCTCGAGCAGTACTTC
NA,TRBJ2-5,TRBD2,TRBV20-1,CSAPGLGETQYF,TGCAGTGCCCCGGGACTAGGGGAGACCCAGTACTTC
many,TRBJ2-7,NA,TRBV5-1,CASSQPLKSIHEQYF,TGCGCCAGCAGCCAACCGCTAAAAAGTATCCACGAGCAGTACTTC
many,TRBJ2-7,NA,TRBV15,CATSRDRGSAYEQYF,TGTGCCACCAGCAGAGATAGGGGGTCAGCCTACGAGCAGTACTTC
NA,TRBJ2-1,NA,TRBV12-3/TRBV12-4,CATTPHVNDNEQFF,TGTGCCACCACCCCCCACGTCAACGACAATGAGCAGTTCTTC
NA,TRBJ2-3,TRBD2,TRBV20-1,CSAPPLSGRTDTQYF,TGCAGTGCCCCCCCCCTGAGCGGGAGGACAGATACGCAGTATTTT
few,TRBJ2-1,NA,TRBV7-2,CASSPEGGISYNEQFF,TGTGCCAGCAGCCCAGAAGGGGGGATATCCTACAATGAGCAGTTCTTC
few,TRBJ2-2,TRBD2,TRBV12-3/TRBV12-4,CASSSNLAGVTGELFF,TGTGCCAGCAGTTCCAACCTAGCGGGAGTGACCGGGGAGCTGTTTTTT
NA,TRBJ2-5,NA,TRBV24-1,CATSDPDGKETQYF,TGTGCCACCAGTGATCCCGACGGGAAAGAGACCCAGTACTTC
few,TRBJ2-1,TRBD2,TRBV7-9,CASSRRIGLAGNNEQFF,TGTGCCAGCAGCCGACGAATTGGACTAGCGGGAAACAATGAGCAGTTCTTC
few,TRBJ2-5,NA,TRBV29-1,CSVGVLGQNEETQYF,TGCAGCGTTGGGGTTTTGGGGCAGAATGAGGAGACCCAGTACTTC
few,TRBJ2-2,NA,TRBV10-3,CAISESGSNTGELFF,TGTGCCATCAGTGAGTCGGGCAGCAACACCGGGGAGCTGTTTTTT